Following are 18 T cell receptor beta chains from one sample sequenced in a study of control samples from healthy donors and cancer patients. Clones were read by immunoSEQ multiplex PCR, and TCRdb kept only the in-frame ones, dropping some. The table lists some 150,000 clones, more than 85% of them singletons. Sequenced input: blood. The source is a man aged 30 to 45 in good health.

In this sample, this clone turned up once. The V call is TRBV6-1, the J call TRBJ2-7, with D unresolved. Germline CDR1 and CDR2: MNHNS and SASEGT. CDR3 size: 12 residues. Trimming cost V 3 bases and J 6 bases, with 9 bases left between them. The CDR3 region is CASSDRSSEQYF. In nucleotides, the CDR3 is TGTGCCAGCAGTGACCGCAGTTCCGAGCAGTACTTC.

The chain carries TRBV7-9 and TRBJ1-6, with D hard to call. Trimming removed 10 bases at V and 3 bases at J, with 10 bases between. The germline V gene encodes CDR1 SEHNR and CDR2 FQNEAQ (reference sequence). CDR3 size: 13 residues. The CDR3 loop is CATSRDYNSPLHF. CDR3 sequence (DNA): TGTGCCACCAGTAGGGACTATAATTCACCCCTCCACTTT. Full variable domain (rest looked up from reference TRBV7-9 and TRBJ1-6): DTGVSQNPRHKITKRGQNVTFRCDPISEHNRLYWYRQTLGQGPEFLTYFQNEAQLEKSRLLSDRFSAERPKGSFSTLEIQRTEQGDSAMYLCATSRDYNSPLHFGNGTRLTVT.

Written as DNA, the CDR3 is TGTGCCGAGGGGGGGCGAGATACGCAGTATTTT. This gives the protein CAEGGRDTQYF. The chain combines TRBV30 with TRBJ2-3; tentative D call: TRBD2 (7 bases). The V gene lost 8 bases and the J gene lost 5 bases, with 11 bases spanning the gap. This CDR3 has 11 amino acids. Germline loops: CDR1 GTSNPN, CDR2 SVGIG (reference sequence).

The chain links TRBV5-5 to TRBJ2-2; 8 bases are shared with TRBD2. The CDR3 has 15 amino acids. Germline V gene lookup returns CDR1 SGHKS and CDR2 YYEKEE (reference sequence). The V segment lost 0 bases and the J segment 5 bases; nucleotides outside the gene matches: 3. CDR3 region: CASSLALAGTGELFF. In nucleotides, the CDR3 is TGTGCCAGCAGCTTGGCCTTAGCGGGGACCGGGGAGCTGTTTTTT.

V and J are TRBV2 and TRBJ1-2; D perhaps matches TRBD1 (5 bases). The CDR3 runs to 13 residues. The germline V gene encodes CDR1 SNHLY and CDR2 FYNNEI. Trimming pared 8 bases from V and 5 bases from J, leaving 15 bases between. In DNA, the CDR3 is TGTGCCAGCGGCCGGGACGTGGGGTATGGCTACACCTTC. Protein product: CASGRDVGYGYTF.

The V and J genes are TRBV5-1 and TRBJ2-2; D gene unclear. Germline V gene data show CDR1 as SGHRS and CDR2 as YFSETQ. The V and J ends lost 4 bases and 6 bases respectively, with 13 bases between them. CDR3 length equals 14 residues. CDR3 protein: CASSTQDFSGELFF. The DNA of the CDR3 is TGCGCCAGCAGCACCCAGGATTTCTCCGGGGAGCTGTTTTTT.

V gene TRBV11-2 combines with J gene TRBJ1-1; no reliable D call. Germline lookup yields CDR1 SGHAT and CDR2 FQNNGV. The ends were cut back, 4 bases at V and 1 base at J, with 10 bases in the middle. The length of the CDR3 is 14 residues. The CDR3 spells CASSSSQGNTEAFF. As DNA, the CDR3 is TGTGCCAGCAGCTCTTCCCAAGGGAACACTGAAGCTTTCTTT. Full variable domain (missing parts from reference TRBV11-2 and TRBJ1-1): EAGVAQSPRYKIIEKRQSVAFWCNPISGHATLYWYQQILGQGPKLLIQFQNNGVVDDSQLPKDRFSAERLKGVDSTLKIQPAKLEDSAVYLCASSSSQGNTEAFFGQGTRLTVV.

This clone was recorded once. Other DNA sequences in the sample encode the same CDR3. The V call is TRBV19, the J call TRBJ1-1; D not certain. From germline, CDR1 is LNHDA and CDR2 SQIVND (reference sequence). The V gene lost 1 base and the J gene lost 4 bases, with 7 bases spanning the gap. The CDR3 covers 13 residues. The CDR3 is CASSIAGGTEAFF. The CDR3 region has the DNA TGTGCCAGTAGTATAGCCGGAGGCACTGAAGCTTTCTTT.

CDR3 protein: CASSLDSGLPNEQFF. In nucleotides, the CDR3 is TGTGCCAGCAGCTTGGATTCGGGCCTCCCCAATGAGCAGTTCTTC. The chain employs TRBV5-8 and TRBJ2-1; D is unresolved. The germline CDR1 and CDR2 sequences are SGHTS and YDEGEE. The CDR3 consists of 15 residues. Trimming removed 0 bases at V and 6 bases at J, with 13 bases between.

J is TRBJ1-1 and V is TRBV24-1; D might be TRBD1 (5 bases). CDR1 and CDR2 (germline): KGHDR, SFDVKD. Deletions cut 2 bases from V and 5 bases from J, with 8 bases between. This CDR3 is built from 13 residues. CDR3 sequence: CATSDWGKTEAFF. CDR3 DNA sequence: TGTGCCACCAGTGATTGGGGGAAAACTGAAGCTTTCTTT.

The genes are TRBV27 and TRBJ1-2, with 7 positions matching TRBD1. After removal of 6 bases from V and 8 bases from J, the junction contained 6 bases not matched to a gene. Per the germline V gene, CDR1 is MNHEY and CDR2 is SMNVEV (reference sequence). This CDR3 is 12 amino acids long. CDR3: CASSLTGDGYTF. CDR3 DNA sequence: TGTGCCAGCAGCTTAACAGGGGACGGCTACACCTTC.

This chain uses TRBV7-9 with TRBJ1-5, with no clear D. V lost 8 bases to trimming and J lost 2 bases, with 10 bases between them. Per germline, CDR1 SEHNR and CDR2 FQNEAQ (reference sequence). CDR3 length: 13 amino acids. This chain's CDR3 is CASLPWGNQPQHF. For the CDR3, the DNA is TGTGCCAGCCTACCTTGGGGCAATCAGCCCCAGCATTTT.

This chain connects TRBV18 to TRBJ2-2; either TRBD1 or TRBD2 may supply D (5 bases each). Trimming shortened V by 3 bases and J by 0 bases, and 11 bases separated the two germline ends. CDR1 KGHSH and CDR2 LQKENI come from the germline V gene. This CDR3 contains 16 residues. The CDR3 region is CASSPQPGPNTGELFF. The CDR3 nucleotides read TGTGCCAGCTCACCGCAACCGGGGCCGAACACCGGGGAGCTGTTTTTT.

This sequence joins TRBV7-9 and TRBJ2-5, with 8 bases identical to TRBD1. The CDR3 runs to 14 residues. Germline V gives CDR1 SEHNR, CDR2 FQNEAQ (reference sequence). V lost 2 bases and J lost 4; bases outside the gene matches: 3. Here the CDR3 DNA reads TGTGCCAGCAGCTTACAGGGGGCGTCAGAGACCCAGTACTTC. This sequence encodes CASSLQGASETQYF.

This rearrangement joins TRBV10-3 to TRBJ1-4; D is ambiguous. Germline V gene lookup returns CDR1 ENHRY and CDR2 SYGVKD. The CDR3 extends over 14 amino acids. V lost 2 bases, J lost 8 bases, and 12 bases lay in between. The CDR3 sequence is CAISEVEGGEKLFF. CDR3 bases: TGTGCCATCAGTGAGGTCGAGGGAGGAGAAAAACTGTTTTTT.

About this clone itself: At one of its ends the junction is not consistent with the germline gene, which may arise from a read error. The chain joins TRBV12-3 or TRBV12-4 to TRBJ1-2; 9 bases agree with TRBD1. The CDR3 is 12 amino acids. The CDR3 spells CASRGQGAWSLF. The DNA for the CDR3 is TGTGCCAGCAGGGGACAGGGCGCATGGTCCCTTTTC.

CDR3 residues: CASSFGVGGGGEQYF. CDR3 DNA sequence: TGTGCCAGCAGTTTCGGCGTCGGCGGGGGCGGCGAGCAGTACTTC. This chain uses TRBV27 with TRBJ2-7, with D perhaps TRBD2 (7 bases). This CDR3 contains 15 residues. The V gene lost 3 bases and the J gene lost 6 bases, with 18 bases spanning the gap. Looked up from germline, CDR1 is MNHEY and CDR2 is SMNVEV (reference sequence).

The CDR3 DNA reads TGTGCCAGCAGCTTAGCGCCAGGGGACGGCCTGGGCTATGGCTACACCTTC. It codes for CASSLAPGDGLGYGYTF. The V gene is TRBV7-2, the J gene TRBJ1-2; perhaps TRBD1 as D (6 bases). The germline V gene encodes CDR1 SGHTA and CDR2 FQGNSA. V was trimmed by 0 bases and J by 4 bases, leaving 18 bases between them. This CDR3 contains 17 residues.